This T cell receptor beta chain emerged from a study of blood T cell repertoires in COVID-19. At the level of the study: The United States, Italy and Spain were the sources of the acute and convalescent COVID-19 samples. From T cells, B-cell-depleted T cells, or PBMCs came the material, which was cDNA or gDNA.

As originally analysed: Estimates of nucleated cell counts were drawn from the amplification of reference gene primers. The method was immunoSEQ multiplex PCR; TCRdb's version includes in-frame clones alone and lacks a portion of them. V, J and clone size are those of that table, while D and trimming were read from the DNA. This table holds more than 150,000 clones, roughly 80% found once. The CDR3 covers 18 residues. The germline gives CDR1 MNHEY, CDR2 SVGEGT. Trimming shortened V by 6 bases and J by 4 bases, and 25 bases separated the two germline ends. The J gene is TRBJ2-1, the V gene TRBV6-2 or TRBV6-3, with D possibly matching TRBD2 (7 bases). Sequencing was done on a sample of peripheral blood. The sequence was obtained from a man in his forties or fifties who had recovered from COVID-19. Here the CDR3 DNA reads TGTGCCAGCAGCTCAATAACCCCGCCGGGGAGGGGGTACAATGAGCAGTTCTTC. Its translation is CASSSITPPGRGYNEQFF.